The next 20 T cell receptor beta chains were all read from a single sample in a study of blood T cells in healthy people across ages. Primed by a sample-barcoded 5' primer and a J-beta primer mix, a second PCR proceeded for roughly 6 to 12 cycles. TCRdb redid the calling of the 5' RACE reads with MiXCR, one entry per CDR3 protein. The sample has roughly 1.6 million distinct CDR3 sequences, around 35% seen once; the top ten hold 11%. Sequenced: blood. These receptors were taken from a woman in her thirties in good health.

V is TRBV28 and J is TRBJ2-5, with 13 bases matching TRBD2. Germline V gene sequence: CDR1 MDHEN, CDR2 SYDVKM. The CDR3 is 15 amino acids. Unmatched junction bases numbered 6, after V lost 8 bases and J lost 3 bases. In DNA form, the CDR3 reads TGTGCCAGCGGTTGGACTAGCGGGAGAGAAGAGACCCAGTACTTC. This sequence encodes CASGWTSGREETQYF.

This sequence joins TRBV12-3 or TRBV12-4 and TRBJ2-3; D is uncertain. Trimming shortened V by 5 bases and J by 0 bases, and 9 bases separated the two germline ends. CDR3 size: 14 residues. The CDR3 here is CASSARLSTDTQYF. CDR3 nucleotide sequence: TGTGCCAGCAGTGCCCGGCTAAGCACAGATACGCAGTATTTT.

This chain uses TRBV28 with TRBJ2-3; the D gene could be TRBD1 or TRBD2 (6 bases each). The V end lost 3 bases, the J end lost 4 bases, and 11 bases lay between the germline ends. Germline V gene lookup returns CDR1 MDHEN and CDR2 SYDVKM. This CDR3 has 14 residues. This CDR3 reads CASSFGGTSDTQYF. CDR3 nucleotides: TGTGCCAGCAGTTTCGGGGGCACATCAGATACGCAGTATTTT. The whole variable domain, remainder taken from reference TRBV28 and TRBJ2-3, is DVKVTQSSRYLVKRTGEKVFLECVQDMDHENMFWYRQDPGLGLRLIYFSYDVKMKEKGDIPEGYSVSREKKERFSLILESASTNQTSMYLCASSFGGTSDTQYFGPGTRLTVL.

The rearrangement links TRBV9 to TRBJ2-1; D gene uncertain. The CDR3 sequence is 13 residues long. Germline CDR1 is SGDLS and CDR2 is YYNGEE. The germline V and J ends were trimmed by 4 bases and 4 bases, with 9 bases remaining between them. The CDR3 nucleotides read TGTGCCAGCAGCTCTTCGGATTACAATGAGCAGTTCTTC. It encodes CASSSSDYNEQFF.

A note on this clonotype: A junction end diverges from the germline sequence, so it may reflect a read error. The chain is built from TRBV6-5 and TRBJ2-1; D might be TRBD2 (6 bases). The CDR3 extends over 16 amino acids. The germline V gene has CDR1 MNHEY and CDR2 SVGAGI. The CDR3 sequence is CASSSFSGPMYNEQVF. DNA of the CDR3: TGTGCCAGCAGTTCCTTTAGCGGACCAATGTACAATGAGCAGGTCTTC.

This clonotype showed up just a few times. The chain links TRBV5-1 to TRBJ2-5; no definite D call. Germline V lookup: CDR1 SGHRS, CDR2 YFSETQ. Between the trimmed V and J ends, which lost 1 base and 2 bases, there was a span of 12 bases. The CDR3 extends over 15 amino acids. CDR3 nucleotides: TGCGCCAGCAGCTTGACTACAGCCGGACAAGAGACCCAGTACTTC. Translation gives CASSLTTAGQETQYF.

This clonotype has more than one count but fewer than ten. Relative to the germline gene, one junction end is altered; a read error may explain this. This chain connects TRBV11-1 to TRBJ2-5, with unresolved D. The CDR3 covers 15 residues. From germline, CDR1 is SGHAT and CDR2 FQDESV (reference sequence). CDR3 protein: CASSPRFGNQGTQYF. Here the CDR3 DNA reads TGTGCCAGCAGCCCGCGGTTCGGAAACCAAGGGACCCAGTACTTC.

The chain's CDR3 is CASSQGGLAGSPTDTQYF. In DNA, the CDR3 is TGCGCCAGCAGCCAAGGAGGACTAGCGGGGAGCCCTACAGATACGCAGTATTTT. V gene TRBV4-1 combines with J gene TRBJ2-3, with 12 nucleotides matching TRBD2. CDR3 length equals 18 residues. V lost 1 base to trimming and J lost 3 bases; unmatched junction nucleotides: 8. Germline V gene data show CDR1 as MGHRA and CDR2 as YSYEKL.

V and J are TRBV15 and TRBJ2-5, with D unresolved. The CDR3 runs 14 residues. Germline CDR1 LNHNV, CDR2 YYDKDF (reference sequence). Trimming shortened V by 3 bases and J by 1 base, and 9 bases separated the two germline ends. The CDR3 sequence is CATSSYRGQETQYF. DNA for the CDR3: TGTGCCACCAGCAGCTATCGAGGCCAAGAGACCCAGTACTTC.

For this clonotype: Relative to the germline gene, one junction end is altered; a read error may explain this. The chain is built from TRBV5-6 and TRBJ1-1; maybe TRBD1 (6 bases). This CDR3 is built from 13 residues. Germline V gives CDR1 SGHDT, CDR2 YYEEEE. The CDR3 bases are TGTGCCAGCAGCTTCTGGACAGACACTGGAGCTTTCTTT. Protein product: CASSFWTDTGAFF.

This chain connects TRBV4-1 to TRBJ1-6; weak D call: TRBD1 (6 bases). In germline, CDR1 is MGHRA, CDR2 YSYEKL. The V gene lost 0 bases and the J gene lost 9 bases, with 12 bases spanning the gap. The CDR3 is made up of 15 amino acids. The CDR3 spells CASSQEGGALSPLHF. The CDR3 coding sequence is TGCGCCAGCAGCCAAGAGGGGGGGGCTCTTTCACCCCTCCACTTT.

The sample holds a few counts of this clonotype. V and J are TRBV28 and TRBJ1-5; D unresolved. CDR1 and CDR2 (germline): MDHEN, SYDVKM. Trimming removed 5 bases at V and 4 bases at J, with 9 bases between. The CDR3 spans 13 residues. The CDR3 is CASSPIVNQPQHF. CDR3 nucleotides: TGTGCCAGCAGTCCAATAGTTAATCAGCCCCAGCATTTT.

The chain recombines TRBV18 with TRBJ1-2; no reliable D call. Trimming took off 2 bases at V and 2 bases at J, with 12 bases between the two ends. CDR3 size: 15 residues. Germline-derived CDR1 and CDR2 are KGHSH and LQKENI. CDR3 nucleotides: TGTGCCAGCTCACCAGAGTCGCAGAGAAACTATGGCTACACCTTC. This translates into CASSPESQRNYGYTF. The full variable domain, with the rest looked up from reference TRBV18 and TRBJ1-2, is NAGVMQNPRHLVRRRGQEARLRCSPMKGHSHVYWYRQLPEEGLKFMVYLQKENIIDESGMPKERFSAEFPKEGPSILRIQQVVRGDSAAYFCASSPESQRNYGYTFGSGTRLTVV.

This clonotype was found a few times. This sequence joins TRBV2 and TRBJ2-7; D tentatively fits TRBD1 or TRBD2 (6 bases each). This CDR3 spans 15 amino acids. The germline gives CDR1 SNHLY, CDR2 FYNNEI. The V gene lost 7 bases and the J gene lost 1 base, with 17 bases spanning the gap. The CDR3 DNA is TGTGCCAGCACCGGGGGCGGTGAAGCATCCTACGAGCAGTACTTC. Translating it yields CASTGGGEASYEQYF.

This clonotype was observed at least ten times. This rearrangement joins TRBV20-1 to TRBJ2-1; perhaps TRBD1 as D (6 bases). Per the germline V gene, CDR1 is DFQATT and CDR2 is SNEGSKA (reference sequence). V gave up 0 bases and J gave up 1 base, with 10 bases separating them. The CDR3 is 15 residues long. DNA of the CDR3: TGCAGTGCTAGAGACGCAGGGGCTTCCTACAATGAGCAGTTCTTC. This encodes CSARDAGASYNEQFF.

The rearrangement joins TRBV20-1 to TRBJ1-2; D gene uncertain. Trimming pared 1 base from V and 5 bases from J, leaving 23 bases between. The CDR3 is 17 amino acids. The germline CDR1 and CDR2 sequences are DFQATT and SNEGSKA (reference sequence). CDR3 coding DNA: TGCAGTGCTAGAGGCCCCGGGCAGGTGGGGTTCTGGTATGGCTACACCTTC. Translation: CSARGPGQVGFWYGYTF.

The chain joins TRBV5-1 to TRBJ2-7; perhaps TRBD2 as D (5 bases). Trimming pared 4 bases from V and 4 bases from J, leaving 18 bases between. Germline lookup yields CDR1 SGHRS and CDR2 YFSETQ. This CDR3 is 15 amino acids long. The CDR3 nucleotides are TGCGCCAGCAGCGATTCGGGGAGAAAATTATACGAGCAGTACTTC. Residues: CASSDSGRKLYEQYF.

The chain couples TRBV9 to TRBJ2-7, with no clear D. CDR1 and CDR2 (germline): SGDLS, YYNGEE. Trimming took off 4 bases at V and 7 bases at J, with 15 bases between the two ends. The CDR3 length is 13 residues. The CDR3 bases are TGTGCCAGCAGCCCTCGGGCCTCGGAAGAGCAGTACTTC. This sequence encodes CASSPRASEEQYF.

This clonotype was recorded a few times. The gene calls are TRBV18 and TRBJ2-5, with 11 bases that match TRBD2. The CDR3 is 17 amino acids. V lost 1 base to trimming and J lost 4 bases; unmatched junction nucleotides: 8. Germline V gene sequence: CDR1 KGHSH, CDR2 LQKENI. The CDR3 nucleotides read TGTGCCAGCTCACCACTACCCGGGACTAGCGGCCTAGAGACCCAGTACTTC. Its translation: CASSPLPGTSGLETQYF.

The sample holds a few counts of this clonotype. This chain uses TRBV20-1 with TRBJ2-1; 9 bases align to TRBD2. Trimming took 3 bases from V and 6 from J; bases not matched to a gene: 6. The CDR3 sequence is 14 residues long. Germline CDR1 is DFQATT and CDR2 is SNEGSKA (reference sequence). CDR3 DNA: TGCAGTGCTAGGGTAGCGGGAGCGCTCAATGAGCAGTTCTTC. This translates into CSARVAGALNEQFF.